The 17 T cell receptor beta chains below all came from one sample that was sequenced in a study of cytomegalovirus exposure and HLA in healthy donors. The PCR ran on 60 Vbeta and 13 Jbeta primers. The protocol was immunoSEQ multiplex PCR, while the TCRdb copy is restricted to in-frame clones and leaves out a portion. This table holds 90,000 to 100,000 clones, 82% found once. Source material: PBMCs. Source of these receptors: a man aged 50 or older in good health and CMV-seronegative.

This chain connects TRBV6-1 to TRBJ1-2; D is unresolved. Germline loops: CDR1 MNHNS, CDR2 SASEGT. V lost 7 bases and J lost 0, with 12 bases in between. CDR3 size: 14 residues. For the CDR3, the DNA is TGTGCCAGCATTTTAGCCCCTCCTAACTATGGCTACACCTTC. Translation: CASILAPPNYGYTF.

The rearrangement links TRBV5-1 to TRBJ2-7; 7 bases agree with TRBD2. CDR1 SGHRS and CDR2 YFSETQ come from the germline V gene. CDR3 length: 17 amino acids. V was pared by 3 bases and J by 6 bases, with 18 bases of the junction left unmatched. In nucleotides, the CDR3 is TGCGCCAGCAGCTCCCTAAGGGAGGGGACCACGGGGTCCGAGCAGTACTTC. Residues: CASSSLREGTTGSEQYF.

This clone has just one count. This chain connects TRBV6-5 to TRBJ2-5; 8 positions agree with TRBD1. The CDR3 length is 14 residues. Germline lookup yields CDR1 MNHEY and CDR2 SVGAGI. After removal of 6 bases from V and 4 bases from J, the junction contained 7 bases not matched to a gene. CDR3 protein: CASSNQGAGETQYF. The CDR3 DNA reads TGTGCCAGCAGCAATCAGGGGGCCGGAGAGACCCAGTACTTC.

The chain combines TRBV10-2 with TRBJ2-1; D is uncertain. This CDR3 has 13 residues. Trimming pared 7 bases from V and 4 bases from J, leaving 11 bases between. The germline V gene has CDR1 WSHSY and CDR2 SAAADI. This chain's CDR3 is CASKASLYNEQFF. DNA of the CDR3: TGCGCCAGCAAAGCGTCACTGTACAATGAGCAGTTCTTC.

The chain joins TRBV29-1 to TRBJ2-7, with 8 bases matching TRBD2. Germline CDR1 and CDR2: SQVTM and ANQGSEA. The trim removed 6 bases at V and 3 bases at J, leaving 4 bases unmatched. The CDR3 contains 12 residues. CDR3 loop: CSVAGTSYEQYF. CDR3 bases: TGCAGCGTCGCCGGGACTAGCTACGAGCAGTACTTC.

The gene calls are TRBV28 and TRBJ1-5, with a weak D call TRBD1 (6 bases). There are 16 residues in the CDR3. Germline CDR1 MDHEN, CDR2 SYDVKM. The CDR3: CGCRGADDSYGQPQHF. As DNA, the CDR3 is TGTGGATGTCGGGGGGCGGATGATTCGTATGGTCAGCCCCAGCATTTT.

The chain carries TRBV9 and TRBJ2-5, with a possible D match to TRBD1 (5 bases). Trimming cost V 0 bases and J 5 bases, with 17 bases left between them. CDR1 is SGDLS and CDR2 is YYNGEE in the germline V gene. The CDR3 has 16 amino acids. CDR3 sequence reads: CASSVEGWADRETQYF. The CDR3 region has the DNA TGTGCCAGCAGCGTAGAGGGGTGGGCCGACCGGGAGACCCAGTACTTC.

The J gene is TRBJ1-5, the V gene TRBV28; tentatively, D is TRBD1 (6 bases). V was trimmed by 3 bases and J by 2 bases, leaving 11 bases between them. The CDR3 extends over 15 amino acids. Germline CDR1 and CDR2: MDHEN and SYDVKM. As DNA, the CDR3 is TGTGCCAGCAGTTTTTCAGGGGATGGCAATCAGCCCCAGCATTTT. Its translation: CASSFSGDGNQPQHF.

The chain couples TRBV28 to TRBJ2-7; D may be TRBD1 (6 bases). Germline assignment: CDR1 MDHEN and CDR2 SYDVKM. The CDR3 is made up of 14 amino acids. Between the trimmed V and J ends, which lost 3 bases and 7 bases, there was a span of 16 bases. The CDR3 here is CASSFRSGVKEQYF. CDR3 in DNA: TGTGCCAGCAGTTTCCGGTCAGGGGTGAAAGAGCAGTACTTC.

The chain uses TRBV7-8 and TRBJ2-6, with D unclear. The V gene lost 1 base and the J gene lost 1 base, with 14 bases spanning the gap. The CDR3 runs to 18 residues. CDR1 and CDR2 from the germline V gene are SGHVS and FQNEAQ. The CDR3 bases are TGTGCCAGCAGCTTAGTGGTCAGAAGTCCTTCTGGGGCCAACGTCCTGACTTTC. This sequence encodes CASSLVVRSPSGANVLTF.

The chain is built from TRBV4-1 and TRBJ1-5; D remains ambiguous. Germline CDR1 MGHRA, CDR2 YSYEKL. The CDR3 is 16 residues long. Trimming pared 1 base from V and 0 bases from J, leaving 10 bases between. CDR3 nucleotides: TGCGCCAGCAGCCAAGTTCCCGGTAATAGCAATCAGCCCCAGCATTTT. The encoded protein is CASSQVPGNSNQPQHF.

Of note for this clone: The same CDR3 arises from other DNA sequences in this sample as well. The CDR3: CASTPSDPDTQYF. The CDR3 DNA is TGCGCCAGCACCCCTAGCGACCCAGATACGCAGTATTTT. The chain joins TRBV10-2 to TRBJ2-3; possible D gene TRBD2, 6 bases. The CDR3 covers 13 residues. V was trimmed by 7 bases and J by 4 bases, leaving 12 bases between them. The germline V gene encodes CDR1 WSHSY and CDR2 SAAADI.

A single count supports this clone. The CDR3 DNA sequence: TGCGCCAGCAGCCTTTCTAAAGCGGGAGGGCCCGACACCGGGGAGCTGTTTTTT. It codes for CASSLSKAGGPDTGELFF. The chain has TRBV4-3 and TRBJ2-2, with TRBD2 matching 10 bases. This CDR3 contains 18 residues. Germline V CDR1 and CDR2: LGHNA, YSLEER. With 4 bases clipped from V and 3 bases from J, the junction kept 11 bases outside the gene matches.

This chain links TRBV7-8 with TRBJ2-5; 10 nucleotides match TRBD2. This CDR3 contains 17 residues. Per the germline V gene, CDR1 is SGHVS and CDR2 is FQNEAQ. V shed 4 bases, J shed 11 bases, and the junction held 19 bases outside the gene matches. The CDR3 coding sequence is TGTGCCAGCAGCTCCACAATAGCGGGAGGCCGGGTTGGCGCACAGTACTTC. This encodes CASSSTIAGGRVGAQYF.

The V call is TRBV11-2, the J call TRBJ2-1; D may be TRBD1 (6 bases). The CDR3 is 15 residues long. Trimming removed 6 bases from V and 2 bases from J, with 14 bases in between. Germline CDR1 reads SGHAT; CDR2 reads FQNNGV. In DNA, the CDR3 is TGTGCCAGCAGTCCCTTGAGGGGGACCTACAATGAGCAGTTCTTC. Protein: CASSPLRGTYNEQFF.

In regard to this clone: The sample carries other DNA sequences with the same CDR3. V and J are TRBV9 and TRBJ1-1; possible D gene TRBD1, 5 bases. V lost 4 bases and J lost 1, with 8 bases in between. CDR1 and CDR2 from the germline V gene are SGDLS and YYNGEE. This CDR3 spans 13 amino acids. The CDR3 spells CASSLTGNTEAFF. The CDR3 DNA reads TGTGCCAGCAGCTTAACAGGGAACACTGAAGCTTTCTTT.

The chain employs TRBV19 and TRBJ2-1, with 7 bases aligning to TRBD2. V was clipped by 5 bases and J by 1 base; unmatched bases: 8. Per the germline V gene, CDR1 is LNHDA and CDR2 is SQIVND (reference sequence). The CDR3 sequence is 16 residues long. The CDR3, as DNA: TGTGCCAGTAGTGGACCGGGACTACCTTCCTACAATGAGCAGTTCTTC. Amino acids: CASSGPGLPSYNEQFF. The complete variable domain, with remaining parts taken from reference TRBV19 and TRBJ2-1, reads DGGITQSPKYLFRKEGQNVTLSCEQNLNHDAMYWYRQDPGQGLRLIYYSQIVNDFQKGDIAEGYSVSREKKESFPLTVTSAQKNPTAFYLCASSGPGLPSYNEQFFGPGTRLTVL.